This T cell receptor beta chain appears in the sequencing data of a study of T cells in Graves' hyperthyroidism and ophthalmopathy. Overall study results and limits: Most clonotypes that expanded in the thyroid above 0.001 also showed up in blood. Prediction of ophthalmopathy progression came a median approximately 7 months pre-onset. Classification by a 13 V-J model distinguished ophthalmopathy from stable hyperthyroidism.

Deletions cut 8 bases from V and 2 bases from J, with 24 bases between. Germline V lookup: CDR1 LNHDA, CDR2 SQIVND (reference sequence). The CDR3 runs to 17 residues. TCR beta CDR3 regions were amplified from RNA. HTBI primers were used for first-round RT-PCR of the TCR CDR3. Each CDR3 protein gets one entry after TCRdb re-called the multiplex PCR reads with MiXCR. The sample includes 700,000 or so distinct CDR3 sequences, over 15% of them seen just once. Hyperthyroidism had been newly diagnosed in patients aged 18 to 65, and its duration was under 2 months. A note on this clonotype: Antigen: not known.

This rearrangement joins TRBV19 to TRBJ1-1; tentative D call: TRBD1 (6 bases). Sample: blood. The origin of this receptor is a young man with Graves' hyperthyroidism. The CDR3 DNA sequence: TGTGCCAGTTCCATCCGGCAGGGGAAGAGGCTTAACACTGAAGCTTTCTTT. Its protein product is CASSIRQGKRLNTEAFF.